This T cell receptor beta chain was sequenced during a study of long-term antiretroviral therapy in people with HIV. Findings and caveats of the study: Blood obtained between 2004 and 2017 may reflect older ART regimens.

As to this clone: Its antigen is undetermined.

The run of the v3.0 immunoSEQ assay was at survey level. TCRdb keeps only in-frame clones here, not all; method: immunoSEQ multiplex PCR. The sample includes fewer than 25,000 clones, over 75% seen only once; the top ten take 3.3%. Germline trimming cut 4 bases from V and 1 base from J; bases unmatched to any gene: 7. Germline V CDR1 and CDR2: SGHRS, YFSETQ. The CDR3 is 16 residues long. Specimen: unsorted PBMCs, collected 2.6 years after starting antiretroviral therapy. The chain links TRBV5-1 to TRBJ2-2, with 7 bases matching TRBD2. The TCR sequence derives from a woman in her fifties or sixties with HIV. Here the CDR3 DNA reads TGCGCCAGCAGCATTCAAACTAGCGAGAACACCGGGGAGCTGTTTTTT. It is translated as CASSIQTSENTGELFF.